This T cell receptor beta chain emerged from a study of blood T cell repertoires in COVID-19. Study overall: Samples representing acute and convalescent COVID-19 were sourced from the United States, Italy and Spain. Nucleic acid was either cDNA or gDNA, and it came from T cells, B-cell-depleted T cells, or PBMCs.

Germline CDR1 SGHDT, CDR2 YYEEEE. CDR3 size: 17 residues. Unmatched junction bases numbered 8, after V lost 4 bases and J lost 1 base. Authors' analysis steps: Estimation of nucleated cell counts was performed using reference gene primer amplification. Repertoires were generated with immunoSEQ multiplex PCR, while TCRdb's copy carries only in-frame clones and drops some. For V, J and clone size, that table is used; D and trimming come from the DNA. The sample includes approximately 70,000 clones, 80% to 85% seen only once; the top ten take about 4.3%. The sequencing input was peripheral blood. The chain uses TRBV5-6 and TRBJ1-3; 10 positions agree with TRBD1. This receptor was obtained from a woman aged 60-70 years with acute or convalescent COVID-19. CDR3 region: CASSPDRGVLSGNTIYF. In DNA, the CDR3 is TGTGCCAGCAGCCCGGACAGGGGGGTTTTATCTGGAAACACCATATATTTT.